The clone carrying this T cell receptor (beta chain) was seen a few times. The sample is drawn from a study of blood T cells in healthy people across ages. Then a second PCR, running roughly 7 to 11 cycles, was carried out with a sample-barcoded 5' primer and a J-beta primer mix. TCRdb reprocessed the 5' RACE reads with MiXCR, giving one entry per CDR3 protein. This table holds about 780,000 distinct CDR3 sequences, roughly 24% found once. Germline CDR1 and CDR2: LGHDT and YNNKEL (reference sequence). Between the trimmed V and J ends, which lost 1 base and 7 bases, there was a span of 6 bases. The CDR3 runs to 12 residues. The data were also submitted as part of a second study, on T cells of mothers and their children. According to that study: Extracted RNA, in its entirety, went into cDNA synthesis at about 1.6 ug per 15 ul.

The TCR sequence derives from a boy younger than 18 in good health. J is TRBJ2-3 and V is TRBV3-1; no reliable D call. Sequenced sample: blood. CDR3 loop: CASSQATNTQYF. CDR3 nucleotide sequence: TGTGCCAGCAGCCAAGCGACAAATACGCAGTATTTT.